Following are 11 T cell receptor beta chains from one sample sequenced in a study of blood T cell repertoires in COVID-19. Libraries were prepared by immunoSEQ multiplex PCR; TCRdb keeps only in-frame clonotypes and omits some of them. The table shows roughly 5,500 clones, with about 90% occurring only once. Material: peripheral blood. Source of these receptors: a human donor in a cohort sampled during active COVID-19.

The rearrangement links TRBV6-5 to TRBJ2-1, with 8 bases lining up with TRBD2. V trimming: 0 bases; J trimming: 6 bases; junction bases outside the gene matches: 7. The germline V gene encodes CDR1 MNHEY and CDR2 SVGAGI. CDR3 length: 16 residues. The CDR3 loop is CASSYSRLAGSNEQFF. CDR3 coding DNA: TGTGCCAGCAGTTACTCGAGGCTAGCGGGCAGCAATGAGCAGTTCTTC.

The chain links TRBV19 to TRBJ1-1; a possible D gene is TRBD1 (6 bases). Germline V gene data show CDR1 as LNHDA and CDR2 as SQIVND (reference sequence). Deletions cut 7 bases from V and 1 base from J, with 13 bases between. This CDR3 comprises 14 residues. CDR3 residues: CASTPGQKNTEAFF. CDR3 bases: TGTGCCAGTACCCCGGGACAAAAGAACACTGAAGCTTTCTTT.

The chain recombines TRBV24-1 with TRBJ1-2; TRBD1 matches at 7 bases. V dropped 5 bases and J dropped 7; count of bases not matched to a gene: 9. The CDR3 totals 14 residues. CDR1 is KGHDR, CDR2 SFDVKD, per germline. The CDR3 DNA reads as TGTGCCACCAGTGCTCCAGGGGGGCTGAGTGGCTACACCTTC. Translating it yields CATSAPGGLSGYTF.

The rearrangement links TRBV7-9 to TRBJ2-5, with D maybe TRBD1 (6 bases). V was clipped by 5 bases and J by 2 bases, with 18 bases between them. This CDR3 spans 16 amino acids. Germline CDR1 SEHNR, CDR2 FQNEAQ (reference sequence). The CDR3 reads CASSPDRAEMQETQYF. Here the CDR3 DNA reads TGTGCCAGCAGCCCGGACAGAGCTGAAATGCAAGAGACCCAGTACTTC.

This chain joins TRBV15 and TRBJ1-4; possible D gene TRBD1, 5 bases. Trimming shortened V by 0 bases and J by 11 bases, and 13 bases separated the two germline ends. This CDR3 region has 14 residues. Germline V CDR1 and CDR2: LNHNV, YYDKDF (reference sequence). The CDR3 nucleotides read TGTGCCACCAGCAGAGATGAAGGGGCAGGTAAACTGTTTTTT. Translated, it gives CATSRDEGAGKLFF.

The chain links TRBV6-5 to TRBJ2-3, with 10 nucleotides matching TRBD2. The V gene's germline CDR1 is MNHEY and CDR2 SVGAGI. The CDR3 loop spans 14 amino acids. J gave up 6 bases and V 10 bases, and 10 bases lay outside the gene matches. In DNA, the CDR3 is TGTGCCATCGCTAGCGGGAGTTTGATTGATACGCAGTATTTT. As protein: CAIASGSLIDTQYF.

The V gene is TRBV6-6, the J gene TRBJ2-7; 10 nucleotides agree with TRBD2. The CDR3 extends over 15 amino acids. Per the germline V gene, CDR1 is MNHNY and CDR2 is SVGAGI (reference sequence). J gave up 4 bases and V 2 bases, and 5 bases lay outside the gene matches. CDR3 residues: CASSYVASGSYEQYF. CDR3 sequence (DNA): TGTGCCAGCAGTTACGTGGCTAGCGGGAGTTACGAGCAGTACTTC.

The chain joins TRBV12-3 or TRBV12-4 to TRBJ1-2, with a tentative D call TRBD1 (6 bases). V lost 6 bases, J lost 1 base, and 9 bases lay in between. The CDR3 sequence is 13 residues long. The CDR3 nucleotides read TGTGCCAGCAGGTTACAGGGTAACTATGGCTACACCTTC. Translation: CASRLQGNYGYTF.

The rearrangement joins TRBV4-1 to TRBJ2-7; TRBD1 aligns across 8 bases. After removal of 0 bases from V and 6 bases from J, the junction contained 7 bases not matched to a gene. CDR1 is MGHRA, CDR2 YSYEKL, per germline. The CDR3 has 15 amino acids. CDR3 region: CASSQDRDRLSEQYF. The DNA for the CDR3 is TGCGCCAGCAGCCAAGACAGGGACAGGTTGAGCGAGCAGTACTTC.

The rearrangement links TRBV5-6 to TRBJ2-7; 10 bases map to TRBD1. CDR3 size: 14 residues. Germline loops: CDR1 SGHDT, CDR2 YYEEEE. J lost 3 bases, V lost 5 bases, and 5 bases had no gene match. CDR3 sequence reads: CASSAGTGDYEQYF. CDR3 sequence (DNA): TGTGCCAGCAGTGCCGGGACAGGGGACTACGAGCAGTACTTC.

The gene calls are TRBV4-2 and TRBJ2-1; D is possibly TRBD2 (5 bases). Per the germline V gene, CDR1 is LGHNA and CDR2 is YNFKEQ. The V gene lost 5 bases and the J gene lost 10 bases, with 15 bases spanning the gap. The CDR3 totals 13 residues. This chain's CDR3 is CASSIKMDFEQFF. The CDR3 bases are TGTGCCAGCAGCATCAAGATGGACTTCGAGCAGTTCTTC.